Shown below are 11 T cell receptor beta chains from a single sample sequenced in a study of T cell repertoires in cytomegalovirus infection. TCRdb called the reads again in MiXCR, with one record for every CDR3 protein. The profile covers approximately 170,000 distinct CDR3 sequences, with over 15% appearing a single time and 18% taken by the ten largest. Sequenced sample: CD8+ T cells from PBMCs. These receptors were obtained from a human donor in good health (CMV status not recorded). Some clones in this sample may be carry-over from other donors' samples.

This CDR3 is CSARTPIKTGGALNTEAFF. As DNA, the CDR3 is TGCAGCGCTCGAACGCCGATTAAGACAGGGGGAGCGCTGAACACTGAAGCTTTCTTT. The rearrangement joins TRBV29-1 to TRBJ1-1; 9 bases fit TRBD1. V dropped 7 bases and J dropped 0; count of bases not matched to a gene: 21. Germline values: CDR1 SQVTM, CDR2 ANQGSEA. There are 19 residues in the CDR3.

V usage is TRBV29-1 and J usage is TRBJ2-4, with TRBD2 identical over 9 bases. Germline CDR1 SQVTM, CDR2 ANQGSEA. CDR3 length: 19 amino acids. V lost 7 bases and J lost 1; bases outside the gene matches: 20. Here the CDR3 DNA reads TGCAGCGCCAAGATTGGGGCTAGCGGGACGTTCCTCGCCAAAAACATTCAGTACTTC. Its protein product is CSAKIGASGTFLAKNIQYF.

This clonotype occurred a few times. The rearrangement joins TRBV28 to TRBJ2-7; D call uncertain. CDR1 is MDHEN, CDR2 SYDVKM, per germline. V shed 2 bases and J shed 8 bases, with 13 bases lying between them. The CDR3 has 13 amino acids. CDR3 region: CASSLGRRIQQYF. The DNA for the CDR3 is TGTGCCAGCAGTTTAGGCAGGCGAATCCAGCAGTACTTC.

This clonotype was picked up a small number of times. The chain uses TRBV6-5 and TRBJ2-2; 10 bases line up with TRBD1. Germline-derived CDR1 and CDR2 are MNHEY and SVGAGI. V shed 4 bases and J 4 bases; nucleotides not matched to a gene: 3. This CDR3 is 15 amino acids long. The CDR3 here is CASSSGTGATGELFF. DNA of the CDR3: TGTGCCAGCAGTTCCGGGACAGGGGCCACCGGGGAGCTGTTTTTT.

The V gene is TRBV2, the J gene TRBJ1-2; perhaps TRBD1 as D (5 bases). This CDR3 region has 12 residues. CDR1 and CDR2 from the germline V gene are SNHLY and FYNNEI. V was trimmed by 3 bases and J by 6 bases, leaving 8 bases between them. CDR3 region: CASSDGAHGYTF. The CDR3, as DNA: TGTGCCAGCAGTGACGGGGCCCATGGCTACACCTTC.

This chain joins TRBV7-2 and TRBJ1-1, with D hard to call. CDR1 is SGHTA, CDR2 FQGNSA, per germline. CDR3 length equals 14 residues. The V end was cut by 0 bases, the J end by 2 bases, with 7 bases between. The CDR3, as DNA: TGTGCCAGCAGCTTAGCTCGGACCAACACTGAAGCTTTCTTT. It encodes CASSLARTNTEAFF.

Only a few counts were recorded for this clonotype. V and J are TRBV7-2 and TRBJ1-4, with 8 nucleotides matching TRBD1. The trim removed 4 bases at V and 10 bases at J, leaving 11 bases unmatched. Germline V gives CDR1 SGHTA, CDR2 FQGNSA. There are 15 residues in the CDR3. This chain's CDR3 is CASSYSDRVVGKLFF. CDR3 nucleotide sequence: TGTGCCAGCAGCTATTCGGACAGGGTGGTTGGAAAACTGTTTTTT.

This sequence joins TRBV7-9 and TRBJ1-4; D perhaps matches TRBD1 (5 bases). With 5 bases removed from V and 8 bases from J, the gap between germline ends came to 21 bases. The CDR3 covers 16 residues. In germline, CDR1 is SEHNR, CDR2 FQNEAQ (reference sequence). In nucleotides, the CDR3 is TGTGCCAGCAGCACTCCGACAGACCCCGTTGGGGAAAAACTGTTTTTT. It is translated as CASSTPTDPVGEKLFF.

This clonotype turned up a few times. The DNA of the CDR3 is TGTGCCAGCAGCTTAGTTTCGGTATATAGCAATCAGCCCCAGCATTTT. Translated, it gives CASSLVSVYSNQPQHF. The J gene is TRBJ1-5, the V gene TRBV7-9; D gene uncertain. This CDR3 region has 16 residues. Trimming pared 1 base from V and 0 bases from J, leaving 10 bases between. Germline assignment: CDR1 SEHNR and CDR2 FQNEAQ (reference sequence).

In this sample, this clonotype turned up a few times. This chain joins TRBV7-8 and TRBJ2-7; D not resolved. Looked up from germline, CDR1 is SGHVS and CDR2 is FQNEAQ. CDR3 length: 15 residues. Trimming took 1 base from V and 6 from J, leaving 16 bases between them. This chain's CDR3 is CASSLGSRTGGEQYF. CDR3 bases: TGTGCCAGCAGCTTAGGTTCCCGGACGGGCGGCGAGCAGTACTTC.

The chain couples TRBV10-2 to TRBJ2-7; the D gene could be TRBD1 or TRBD2 (6 bases each). The CDR3 has 14 residues. Germline loops: CDR1 WSHSY, CDR2 SAAADI. Trimming left V 3 bases short and J 1 base short, with 10 bases between. CDR3 sequence reads: CASSDEGGSYEQYF. The CDR3 DNA reads as TGCGCCAGCAGTGATGAGGGGGGTTCCTACGAGCAGTACTTC.